This entry lists 2 T cell receptor beta chains sequenced from one sample in a study of naive and memory T cell subsets. Study conclusions and caveats: Naive repertoires, especially CD8, held a few larger clonotypes, possibly memory cells re-expressing CD45RA.

The beta constant-region primer was an equimolar mix of two oligonucleotides covering TRBC1 and TRBC2. The ligated cDNA underwent four PCR rounds using SP2 and nested alpha and beta constant-region primers. TCRdb reanalysed the UMI-ligation and nested PCR reads using MiXCR and keeps one entry per CDR3 protein. The repertoire holds roughly 150,000 distinct CDR3 sequences, with under 25% as singletons. These receptors' antigens are unknown. Sequenced: naive CD4+ T cells from blood. All receptors come from a human donor in good health.

V usage is TRBV15 and J usage is TRBJ1-6; D is perhaps TRBD1 (6 bases). Germline V gene lookup returns CDR1 LNHNV and CDR2 YYDKDF (reference sequence). The CDR3 runs to 15 residues. V lost 5 bases to trimming and J lost 7 bases, with 15 bases between them. The CDR3 coding sequence is TGTGCCACCAGCCGCCGCGGGGGCTCGAATTCACCCCTCCACTTT. The encoded protein is CATSRRGGSNSPLHF. The full variable domain, rest sourced from reference TRBV15 and TRBJ1-6, is DAMVIQNPRYQVTQFGKPVTLSCSQTLNHNVMYWYQQKSSQAPKLLFHYYDKDFNNEADTPDNFQSRRPNTSFCFLDIRSPGLGDTAMYLCATSRRGGSNSPLHFGNGTRLTVT.

This clonotype was observed a few times. The rearrangement links TRBV12-3 or TRBV12-4 to TRBJ1-1, with D uncertain. V lost 5 bases and J lost 1, with 8 bases in between. The CDR3 runs 13 residues. The CDR3 DNA reads TGTGCCAGCAGTCCGACACCGAACACTGAAGCTTTCTTT. As protein: CASSPTPNTEAFF.